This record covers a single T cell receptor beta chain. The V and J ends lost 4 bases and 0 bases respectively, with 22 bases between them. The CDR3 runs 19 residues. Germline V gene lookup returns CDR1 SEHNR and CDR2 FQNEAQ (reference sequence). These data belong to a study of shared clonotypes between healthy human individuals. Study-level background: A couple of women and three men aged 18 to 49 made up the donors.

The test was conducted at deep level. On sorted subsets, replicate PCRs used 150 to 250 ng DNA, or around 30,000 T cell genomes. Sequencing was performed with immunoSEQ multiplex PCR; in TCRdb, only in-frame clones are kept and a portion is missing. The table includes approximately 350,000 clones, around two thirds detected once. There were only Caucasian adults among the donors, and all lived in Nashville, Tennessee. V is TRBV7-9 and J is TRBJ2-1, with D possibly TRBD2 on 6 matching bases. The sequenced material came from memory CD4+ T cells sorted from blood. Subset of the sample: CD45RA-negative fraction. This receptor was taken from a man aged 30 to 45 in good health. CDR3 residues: CASSWVWDSAGSSYNEQFF. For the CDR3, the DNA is TGTGCCAGCAGCTGGGTCTGGGATAGCGCCGGGAGCTCCTACAATGAGCAGTTCTTC.